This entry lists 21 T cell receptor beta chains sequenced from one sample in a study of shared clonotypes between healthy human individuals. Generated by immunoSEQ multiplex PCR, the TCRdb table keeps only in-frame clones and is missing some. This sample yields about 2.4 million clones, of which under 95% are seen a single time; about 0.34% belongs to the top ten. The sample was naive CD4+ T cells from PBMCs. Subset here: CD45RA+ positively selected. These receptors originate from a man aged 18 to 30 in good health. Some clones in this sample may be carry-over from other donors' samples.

In DNA, the CDR3 is TGTGCCAGCAGCAAACAGGGGGCGGGGGACTACGAGCAGTACTTC. It encodes CASSKQGAGDYEQYF. J is TRBJ2-7 and V is TRBV7-8, with TRBD1 identical over 9 bases. The trim removed 5 bases at V and 3 bases at J, leaving 8 bases unmatched. CDR3 length: 15 residues. Germline CDR1 SGHVS, CDR2 FQNEAQ.

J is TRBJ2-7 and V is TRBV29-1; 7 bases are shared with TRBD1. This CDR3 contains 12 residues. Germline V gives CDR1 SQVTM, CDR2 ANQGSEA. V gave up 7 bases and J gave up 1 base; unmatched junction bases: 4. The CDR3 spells CSATRGSYEQYF. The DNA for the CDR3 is TGCAGCGCGACCAGGGGGTCCTACGAGCAGTACTTC.

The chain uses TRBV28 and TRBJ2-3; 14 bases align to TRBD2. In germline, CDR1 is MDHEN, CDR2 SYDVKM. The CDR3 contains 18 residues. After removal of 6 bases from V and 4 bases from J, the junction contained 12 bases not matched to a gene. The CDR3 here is CASSFGTSGSRGADTQYF. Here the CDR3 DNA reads TGTGCCAGCAGCTTTGGGACTAGCGGGAGCCGGGGGGCAGATACGCAGTATTTT.

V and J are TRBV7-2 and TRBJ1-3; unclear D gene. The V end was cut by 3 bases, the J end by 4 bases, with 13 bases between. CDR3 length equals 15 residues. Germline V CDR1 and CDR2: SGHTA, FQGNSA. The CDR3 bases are TGTGCCAGCAGCTTGGAGTGGGATGTCGGAAACACCATATATTTT. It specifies CASSLEWDVGNTIYF.

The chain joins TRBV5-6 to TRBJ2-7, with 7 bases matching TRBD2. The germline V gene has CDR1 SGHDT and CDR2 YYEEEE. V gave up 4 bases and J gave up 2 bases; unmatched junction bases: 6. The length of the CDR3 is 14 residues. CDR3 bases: TGTGCCAGCAGCCCTCGGGGGGTTCCCTACGAGCAGTACTTC. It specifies CASSPRGVPYEQYF.

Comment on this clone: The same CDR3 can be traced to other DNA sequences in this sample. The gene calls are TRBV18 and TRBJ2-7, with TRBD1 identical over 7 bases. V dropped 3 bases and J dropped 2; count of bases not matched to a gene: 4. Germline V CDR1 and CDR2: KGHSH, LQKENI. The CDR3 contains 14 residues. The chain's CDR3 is CASSPPGQPYEQYF. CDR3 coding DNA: TGTGCCAGCTCACCGCCGGGACAGCCCTACGAGCAGTACTTC.

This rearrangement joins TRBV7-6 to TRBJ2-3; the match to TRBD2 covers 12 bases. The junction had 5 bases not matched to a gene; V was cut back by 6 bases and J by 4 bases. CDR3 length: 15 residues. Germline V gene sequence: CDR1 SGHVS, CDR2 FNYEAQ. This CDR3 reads CASRPTSGSADTQYF. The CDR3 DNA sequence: TGTGCCAGCAGGCCGACTAGCGGGAGTGCAGATACGCAGTATTTT.

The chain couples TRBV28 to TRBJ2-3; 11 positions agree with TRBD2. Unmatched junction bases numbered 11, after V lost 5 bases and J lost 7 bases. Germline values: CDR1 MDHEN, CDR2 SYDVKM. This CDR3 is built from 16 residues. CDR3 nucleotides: TGTGCCAGCAGTGGGGATAGCGGGAGGGCGGGGAATACGCAGTATTTT. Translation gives CASSGDSGRAGNTQYF.

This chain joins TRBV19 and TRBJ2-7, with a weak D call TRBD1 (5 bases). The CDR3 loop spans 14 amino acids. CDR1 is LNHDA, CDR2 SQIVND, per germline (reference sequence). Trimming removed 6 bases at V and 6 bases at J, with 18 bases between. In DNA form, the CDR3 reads TGTGCCAGTAGCTCAGGGTCATACGATTTCGAGCAGTACTTC. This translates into CASSSGSYDFEQYF.

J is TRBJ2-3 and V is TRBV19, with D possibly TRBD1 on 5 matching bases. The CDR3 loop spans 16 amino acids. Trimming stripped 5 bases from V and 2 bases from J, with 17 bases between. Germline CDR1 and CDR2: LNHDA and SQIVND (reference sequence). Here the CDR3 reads CASSALWGINTDTQYF. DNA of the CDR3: TGTGCCAGTAGTGCCCTCTGGGGCATTAACACAGATACGCAGTATTTT.

CDR3 residues: CASSLSGTPRVDGYTF. Written as DNA, the CDR3 is TGTGCCAGCAGCCTTAGCGGGACACCCCGTGTTGATGGCTACACCTTC. This chain connects TRBV28 to TRBJ1-2, with D possibly being TRBD1 (6 bases). Trimming pared 6 bases from V and 6 bases from J, leaving 23 bases between. CDR1 and CDR2 (germline): MDHEN, SYDVKM. The CDR3 is 16 residues long.

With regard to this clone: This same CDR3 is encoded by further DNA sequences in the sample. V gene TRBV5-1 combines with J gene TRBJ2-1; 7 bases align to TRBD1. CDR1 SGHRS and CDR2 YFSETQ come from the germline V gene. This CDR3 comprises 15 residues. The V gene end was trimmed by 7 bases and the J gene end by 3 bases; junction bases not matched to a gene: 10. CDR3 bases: TGCGCCAGCCGCCAGACCGGGACAGACTACAATGAGCAGTTCTTC. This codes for CASRQTGTDYNEQFF.

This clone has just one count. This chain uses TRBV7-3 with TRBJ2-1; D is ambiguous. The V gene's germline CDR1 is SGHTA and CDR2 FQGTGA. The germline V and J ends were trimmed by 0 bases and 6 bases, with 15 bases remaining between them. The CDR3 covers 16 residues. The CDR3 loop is CASSLTSSPNRNEQFF. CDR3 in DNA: TGTGCCAGCAGCTTAACTTCCTCGCCCAACCGCAATGAGCAGTTCTTC. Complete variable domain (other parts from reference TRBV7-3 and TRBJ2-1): GAGVSQTPSNKVTEKGKYVELRCDPISGHTALYWYRQSLGQGPEFLIYFQGTGAADDSGLPNDRFFAVRPEGSVSTLKIQRTERGDSAVYLCASSLTSSPNRNEQFFGPGTRLTVL.

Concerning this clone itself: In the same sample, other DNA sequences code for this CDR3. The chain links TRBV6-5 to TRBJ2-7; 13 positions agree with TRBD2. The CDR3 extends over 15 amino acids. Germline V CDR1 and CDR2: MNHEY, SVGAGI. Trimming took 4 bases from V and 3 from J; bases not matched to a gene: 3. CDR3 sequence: CASSSLAGGLYEQYF. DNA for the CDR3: TGTGCCAGCAGTTCACTAGCGGGAGGGCTCTACGAGCAGTACTTC.

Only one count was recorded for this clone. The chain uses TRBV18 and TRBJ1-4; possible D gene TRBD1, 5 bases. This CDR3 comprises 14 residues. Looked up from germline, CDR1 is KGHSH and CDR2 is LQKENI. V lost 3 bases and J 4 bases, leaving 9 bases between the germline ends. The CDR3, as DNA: TGTGCCAGCTCACCGACAGCTGTTAATGAAAAACTGTTTTTT. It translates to CASSPTAVNEKLFF.

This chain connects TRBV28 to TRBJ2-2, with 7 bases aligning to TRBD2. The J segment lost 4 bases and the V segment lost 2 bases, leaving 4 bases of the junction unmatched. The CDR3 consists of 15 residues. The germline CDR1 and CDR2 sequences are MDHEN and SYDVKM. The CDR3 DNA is TGTGCCAGCAGTTTAGGCGGCGGGAGCACCGGGGAGCTGTTTTTT. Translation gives CASSLGGGSTGELFF. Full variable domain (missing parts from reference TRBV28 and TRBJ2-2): DVKVTQSSRYLVKRTGEKVFLECVQDMDHENMFWYRQDPGLGLRLIYFSYDVKMKEKGDIPEGYSVSREKKERFSLILESASTNQTSMYLCASSLGGGSTGELFFGEGSRLTVL.

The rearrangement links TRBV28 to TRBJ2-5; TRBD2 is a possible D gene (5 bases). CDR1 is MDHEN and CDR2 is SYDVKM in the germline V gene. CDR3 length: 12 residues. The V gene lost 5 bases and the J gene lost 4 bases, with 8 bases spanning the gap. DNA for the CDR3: TGTGCCAGCAGTGGAGGAGCAGAGACCCAGTACTTC. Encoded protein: CASSGGAETQYF.

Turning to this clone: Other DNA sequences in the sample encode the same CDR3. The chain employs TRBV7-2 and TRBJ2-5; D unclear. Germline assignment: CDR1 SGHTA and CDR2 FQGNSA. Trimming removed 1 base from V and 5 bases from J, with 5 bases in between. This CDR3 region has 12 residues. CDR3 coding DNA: TGTGCCAGCAGCTTAGGTTCGGAGACCCAGTACTTC. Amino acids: CASSLGSETQYF.

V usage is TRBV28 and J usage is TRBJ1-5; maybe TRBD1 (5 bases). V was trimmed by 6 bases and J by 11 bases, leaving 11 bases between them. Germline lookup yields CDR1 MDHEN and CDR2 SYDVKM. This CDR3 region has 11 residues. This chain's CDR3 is CASSLGGTQHF. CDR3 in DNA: TGTGCCAGCAGCCTTGGGGGGACCCAGCATTTT.

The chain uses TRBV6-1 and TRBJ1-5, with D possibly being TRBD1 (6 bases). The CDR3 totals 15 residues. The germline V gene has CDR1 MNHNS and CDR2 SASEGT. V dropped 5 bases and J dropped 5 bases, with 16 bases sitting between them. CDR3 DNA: TGTGCCAGCAGTCCCCCGGGACATCTTTATCAGCCCCAGCATTTT. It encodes CASSPPGHLYQPQHF.

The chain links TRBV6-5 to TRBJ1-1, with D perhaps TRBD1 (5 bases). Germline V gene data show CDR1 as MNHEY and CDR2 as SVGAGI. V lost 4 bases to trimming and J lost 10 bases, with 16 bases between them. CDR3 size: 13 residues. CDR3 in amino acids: CASSWGLGGGAFF. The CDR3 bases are TGTGCCAGCAGTTGGGGTTTGGGGGGAGGAGCTTTCTTT.